The 18 T cell receptor beta chains below were found in one sample sequenced in a study of CD8+ T cells in alopecia areata. Investigators isolated RNA and reverse transcribed it into cDNA to act as the sequencing template. Produced via immunoSEQ multiplex PCR; TCRdb's table is partial and in-frame only. The table shows under 350,000 clones, with roughly 64% occurring only once. Specified treatment: oral pan-JAK inhibitor, 5-10 mg twice daily. Here the sequenced sample was CD4+ T cells sorted from blood, taken at week 24, from a patient treated with tofacitinib. These receptors were taken from a human donor with alopecia areata.

The chain employs TRBV9 and TRBJ1-1; 7 bases are a match to TRBD1. CDR3 length equals 15 residues. V shed 5 bases and J 1 base; nucleotides not matched to a gene: 8. The V gene's germline CDR1 is SGDLS and CDR2 YYNGEE. CDR3: CASRRGPEGNTEAFF. The DNA for the CDR3 is TGTGCCAGCAGGAGGGGGCCAGAGGGGAACACTGAAGCTTTCTTT.

This CDR3 is CASSLTALEKETQYF. Here the CDR3 DNA reads TGTGCCAGCAGTTTGACGGCCTTAGAGAAAGAGACCCAGTACTTC. The rearrangement links TRBV27 to TRBJ2-5; D remains unclear. The germline V gene has CDR1 MNHEY and CDR2 SMNVEV (reference sequence). V lost 3 bases and J lost 3, with 14 bases in between. CDR3 length: 15 residues.

This clone was counted between two and nine times. V is TRBV2 and J is TRBJ2-3, with D possibly being TRBD2 (5 bases). Per germline, CDR1 SNHLY and CDR2 FYNNEI. Trimming removed 8 bases at V and 6 bases at J, with 12 bases between. This CDR3 comprises 12 residues. The CDR3 sequence: CASLSLADTQYF. CDR3 DNA: TGTGCCAGCCTCAGTTTAGCGGATACGCAGTATTTT.

V and J are TRBV7-2 and TRBJ2-5, with 7 bases identical to TRBD1. The J call is in doubt because the DNA end fits TRBJ2-7 better. The CDR3 extends over 13 amino acids. Germline V gene lookup returns CDR1 SGHTA and CDR2 FQGNSA. The CDR3 reads CASSFPGGHEQYF. CDR3 nucleotides: TGTGCCAGCAGCTTCCCAGGGGGACACGAGCAGTACTTC.

This chain joins TRBV18 and TRBJ1-2; 8 bases match TRBD1. The germline CDR1 and CDR2 sequences are KGHSH and LQKENI. This CDR3 region has 13 residues. The V gene end was trimmed by 0 bases and the J gene end by 12 bases; junction bases not matched to a gene: 6. DNA of the CDR3: TGTGCCAGCTCACCACCGATCAGGGGGCGCGACACCTTC. Protein: CASSPPIRGRDTF.

A few counts support this clone. The J gene is TRBJ1-1, the V gene TRBV10-2; D unclear. The CDR3 contains 15 residues. The V gene's germline CDR1 is WSHSY and CDR2 SAAADI. Between the trimmed V and J ends, which lost 0 bases and 0 bases, there was a span of 8 bases. CDR3 nucleotides: TGCGCCAGCAGTGAGTCCCCGGGGATGAACACTGAAGCTTTCTTT. Protein: CASSESPGMNTEAFF.

Only a few counts were recorded for this clone. V and J are TRBV2 and TRBJ2-3; 13 bases agree with TRBD2. With 6 bases clipped from V and 3 bases from J, the junction kept 6 bases outside the gene matches. Germline V lookup: CDR1 SNHLY, CDR2 FYNNEI. This CDR3 region has 16 residues. CDR3 sequence: CASRWGLAGLTDTQYF. The CDR3 region has the DNA TGTGCCAGCAGATGGGGACTAGCGGGGCTGACAGATACGCAGTATTTT.

This clone has only a few counts. The chain combines TRBV15 with TRBJ2-5, with 8 bases identical to TRBD2. Germline lookup yields CDR1 LNHNV and CDR2 YYDKDF (reference sequence). There are 16 residues in the CDR3. J gave up 4 bases and V 5 bases, and 12 bases lay outside the gene matches. The CDR3 DNA sequence: TGTGCCACCAGCGGACAGCTCGCGGGGGGCGGAGAGACCCAGTACTTC. The encoded protein is CATSGQLAGGGETQYF.

There are a few counts of this clone. This chain uses TRBV30 with TRBJ2-1; 9 bases map to TRBD1. The trim removed 5 bases at V and 6 bases at J, leaving 5 bases unmatched. CDR1 and CDR2 from the germline V gene are GTSNPN and SVGIG (reference sequence). The CDR3 is 13 residues long. DNA of the CDR3: TGTGCCTGGGCGGGACAGGGCCCCAATGAGCAGTTCTTC. This translates into CAWAGQGPNEQFF.

This chain connects TRBV30 to TRBJ2-3; D perhaps matches TRBD2 (5 bases). CDR1 and CDR2 from the germline V gene are GTSNPN and SVGIG (reference sequence). This CDR3 contains 12 residues. V was shortened by 3 bases and J by 6 bases, with 10 bases between the two germline ends. The CDR3 here is CAWRDFGDTQYF. The CDR3 DNA is TGTGCCTGGAGGGACTTTGGGGATACGCAGTATTTT.

This clone was seen a few times. The chain employs TRBV14 and TRBJ1-1; D is unresolved. Deletions cut 0 bases from V and 0 bases from J, with 2 bases between. The length of the CDR3 is 13 residues. Per germline, CDR1 SGHDN and CDR2 FVKESK. CDR3 DNA: TGTGCCAGCAGCCAAGAAGTGAACACTGAAGCTTTCTTT. As protein: CASSQEVNTEAFF.

V gene TRBV19 combines with J gene TRBJ2-6; weak D call: TRBD1 (6 bases). Trimming pared 5 bases from V and 0 bases from J, leaving 14 bases between. Germline CDR1 is LNHDA and CDR2 is SQIVND (reference sequence). The CDR3 sequence is 17 residues long. CDR3 sequence: CASSPTDRTSGANVLTF. The DNA of the CDR3 is TGTGCCAGTAGTCCCACCGACAGGACCTCTGGGGCCAACGTCCTGACTTTC.

This rearrangement joins TRBV15 to TRBJ2-5; TRBD2 is a possible D gene (5 bases). Trimming pared 0 bases from V and 4 bases from J, leaving 15 bases between. Germline V gene sequence: CDR1 LNHNV, CDR2 YYDKDF (reference sequence). CDR3 size: 16 residues. The CDR3 region is CATSREAGGVPETQYF. CDR3 nucleotide sequence: TGTGCCACCAGCAGAGAAGCAGGAGGAGTCCCAGAGACCCAGTACTTC.

This clone showed up just once. V and J are TRBV7-9 and TRBJ2-7; 11 nucleotides match TRBD1. The CDR3 loop spans 13 amino acids. V lost 5 bases, J lost 6 bases, and 3 bases stayed unmatched. CDR1 and CDR2 from the germline V gene are SEHNR and FQNEAQ (reference sequence). The CDR3 sequence is CASSLDRGREQYF. The CDR3 DNA follows: TGTGCCAGCAGCCTGGACAGGGGGCGCGAGCAGTACTTC.

The chain carries TRBV7-3 and TRBJ2-1; D is undetermined. With 5 bases removed from V and 5 bases from J, the gap between germline ends came to 7 bases. The CDR3 has 12 residues. Germline V gene sequence: CDR1 SGHTA, CDR2 FQGTGA. The CDR3 nucleotides read TGTGCCAGCAGCCACCCACACAATGAGCAGTTCTTC. This sequence encodes CASSHPHNEQFF.

This clone was seen only a few times. This chain connects TRBV19 to TRBJ2-2; 8 bases fit TRBD2. The CDR3 length is 16 residues. Germline V gene sequence: CDR1 LNHDA, CDR2 SQIVND (reference sequence). The ends lost 2 bases at V and 3 bases at J; junction bases unmatched: 5. This chain's CDR3 is CASSIPGGAHTGELFF. The DNA for the CDR3 is TGTGCCAGTAGTATACCCGGGGGGGCGCACACCGGGGAGCTGTTTTTT.

In regard to this clone: Distinct nucleotide sequences in the sample also encode this CDR3. The rearrangement links TRBV2 to TRBJ1-1; no reliable D call. CDR3 length: 13 residues. Deletions cut 6 bases from V and 0 bases from J, with 8 bases between. Germline CDR1 and CDR2: SNHLY and FYNNEI. CDR3 loop: CASRTGMNTEAFF. CDR3 bases: TGTGCCAGCAGGACCGGGATGAACACTGAAGCTTTCTTT.

The V and J genes are TRBV30 and TRBJ2-1; unclear D gene. The CDR3 sequence is 18 residues long. Germline loops: CDR1 GTSNPN, CDR2 SVGIG (reference sequence). Trimming took off 4 bases at V and 6 bases at J, with 28 bases between the two ends. The CDR3: CAWTGSRVGFGGPNEQFF. CDR3 nucleotide sequence: TGTGCCTGGACCGGAAGCCGGGTAGGGTTCGGCGGTCCCAATGAGCAGTTCTTC.